What follows is one TCR beta chain and its context. Antigen unknown. In the original analysis: Patients' conventional T cells yielded about 11x10^4 distinct TCRbeta sequences; donors' about 1.3x10^5. Sequenced by immunoSEQ multiplex PCR; TCRdb stores in-frame clones only, minus some. The D gene and trimming were derived from the DNA, and the V and J assignments and clone size from that table. Here the sample spans roughly 25,000 clones, just under 97% being singletons. This specimen comes from a study of B cell selection in AIRE deficiency. The CDR3 is 15 amino acids. V lost 2 bases, J lost 1 base, and 5 bases stayed unmatched. Looked up from germline, CDR1 is SGDLS and CDR2 is YYNGEE. CD4+CD127+ cells were sorted as the conventional CD4 T cells. Study-wide findings and caveats: Of several thousand shared Treg TCRbeta sequences, about 30% were healthy-donor-only and around 9.5% patient-only. Patient Tconv cells held around 30% of Treg sequences shared by healthy donors. Shared Treg sequences were biased toward short CDR3s with few non-templated nucleotide insertions.

The V and J genes are TRBV9 and TRBJ2-5; TRBD2 matches at 7 bases. Input material: CD4+CD127+ conventional T cells sorted from PBMCs. The TCR was taken from a human donor in good health. The DNA of the CDR3 is TGTGCCAGCAGCGTTACTAGCGCCTCCCAAGAGACCCAGTACTTC. It translates to CASSVTSASQETQYF.